This TCR beta chain was recorded in a study of blood T cells in healthy people across ages. CDR1 and CDR2 (germline): MDHEN, SYDVKM. This CDR3 is 17 amino acids long. Between the trimmed V and J ends, which lost 5 bases and 1 base, there was a span of 18 bases. As regards this clonotype: The target antigen is unknown.

Study observations and caveats: When set beside aged donors, long-lived donors presented more naive CD4+ cells and higher diversity.

Combining a sample-barcoded 5' primer with a J-beta primer mix, a second PCR ran for roughly 7 to 12 cycles. TCRdb itself ran the 5' RACE reads through MiXCR, one entry per CDR3 protein. This table has 1,500,000 or so distinct CDR3 sequences, approximately 43% appearing once. The rearrangement joins TRBV28 to TRBJ2-1; D unclear. Sequences were obtained from blood. The sequence was obtained from a woman aged 18-29 years in good health. The CDR3 sequence is CASSIPRRLQSYNEQFF. CDR3 DNA: TGTGCCAGCAGTATCCCCCGACGCCTCCAGTCCTACAATGAGCAGTTCTTC.